These 18 T cell receptor beta chains originate from one sample sequenced in a study of human T cells and chemical hapten exposure. Specified time point: pre-sensitization, week 0. Described treatment: therapeutic diphenylcyclopropenone sensitization with weekly scalp DPC. RNA extraction used unfractionated whole blood as the source of total RNA. TCRdb re-called the RACE reads through MiXCR, storing one row per CDR3 protein. The table has 30,000 to 40,000 distinct CDR3 sequences, approximately 12% seen once. The specimen was whole blood, collected in connection with sensitization to the hapten diphenylcyclopropenone (DPC). These TCRs come from a woman aged 40 to 49 with alopecia areata. Some clones in this sample may be carry-over from other donors' samples.

This clonotype was seen repeatedly, ten times or more. The chain has TRBV7-2 and TRBJ1-3, with D maybe TRBD1 (6 bases). V lost 5 bases to trimming and J lost 0 bases, with 8 bases between them. In germline, CDR1 is SGHTA, CDR2 FQGNSA. The CDR3 consists of 14 residues. CDR3 region: CASSPGHSGNTIYF. The CDR3 DNA reads TGTGCCAGCAGCCCGGGACACTCTGGAAACACCATATATTTT.

This clonotype was detected many times. This rearrangement joins TRBV29-1 to TRBJ1-5, with D hard to call. V dropped 5 bases and J dropped 3 bases, with 11 bases sitting between them. The length of the CDR3 is 13 residues. Germline assignment: CDR1 SQVTM and CDR2 ANQGSEA. CDR3 region: CSVTGSYNQPQHF. The CDR3 coding sequence is TGCAGCGTTACCGGCAGCTACAATCAGCCCCAGCATTTT.

The chain links TRBV6-2 or TRBV6-3 to TRBJ1-1, with D perhaps matching TRBD1 (6 bases). Trimming removed 8 bases from V and 5 bases from J, with 21 bases in between. CDR1 is MNHEY and CDR2 is SVGEGT in the germline V gene. This CDR3 has 15 residues. The CDR3 DNA sequence: TGTGCCAGCGATTCCCAAGAGGGGGGACGGACTGAAGCTTTCTTT. Its translation: CASDSQEGGRTEAFF.

V gene TRBV29-1 combines with J gene TRBJ1-5; D is perhaps TRBD1 (5 bases). Germline V gives CDR1 SQVTM, CDR2 ANQGSEA. V was shortened by 4 bases and J by 2 bases, with 9 bases between the two germline ends. This CDR3 has 13 residues. The CDR3 region is CSVVGAGNQPQHF. DNA for the CDR3: TGCAGCGTTGTCGGGGCAGGCAATCAGCCCCAGCATTTT.

The gene calls are TRBV6-5 and TRBJ2-7, with TRBD1 matching 8 bases. Germline-derived CDR1 and CDR2 are MNHEY and SVGAGI. V gave up 4 bases and J gave up 6 bases; unmatched junction bases: 5. The CDR3 is 13 residues long. CDR3 bases: TGTGCCAGCAGTTCCTGGGACAGGATCGAGCAGTACTTC. As protein: CASSSWDRIEQYF.

This clonotype occurred many times. The V gene is TRBV7-9, the J gene TRBJ2-1, with no clear D. Between the trimmed V and J ends, which lost 4 bases and 7 bases, there was a span of 14 bases. Per the germline V gene, CDR1 is SEHNR and CDR2 is FQNEAQ (reference sequence). The CDR3 runs 14 residues. This CDR3 is CASSSFADWNEQFF. The CDR3 coding sequence is TGTGCCAGCAGCTCATTTGCAGATTGGAATGAGCAGTTCTTC.

This clonotype has more than one count but fewer than ten. The V call is TRBV5-1, the J call TRBJ2-7; D is possibly TRBD2 (5 bases). Trimming shortened V by 4 bases and J by 6 bases, and 20 bases separated the two germline ends. Germline V gene lookup returns CDR1 SGHRS and CDR2 YFSETQ. The CDR3 loop spans 15 amino acids. CDR3 DNA: TGCGCCAGCAGCCCCTCGGCCGGACTCGGCGGCGAGCAGTACTTC. Amino acid sequence: CASSPSAGLGGEQYF.

This clonotype has ten or more counts. V gene TRBV7-6 combines with J gene TRBJ2-5; TRBD2 matches 15 bases. Per germline, CDR1 SGHVS and CDR2 FNYEAQ. Trimming at V came to 5 bases and at J to 5 bases, leaving 6 bases not matched to a gene. This CDR3 has 16 residues. In DNA form, the CDR3 reads TGTGCCAGCAGCATCGGACTAGCGGGGGGGCCTGAGACCCAGTACTTC. Translated, it gives CASSIGLAGGPETQYF. The whole variable domain, filled in from reference TRBV7-6 and TRBJ2-5, reads GAGVSQSPRYKVTKRGQDVALRCDPISGHVSLYWYRQALGQGPEFLTYFNYEAQQDKSGLPNDRFSAERPEGSISTLTIQRTEQRDSAMYRCASSIGLAGGPETQYFGPGTRLLVL.

Many counts were recorded for this clonotype. The V gene is TRBV20-1, the J gene TRBJ2-3, with D possibly being TRBD2 (6 bases). Germline values: CDR1 DFQATT, CDR2 SNEGSKA (reference sequence). The CDR3 is 12 residues long. V shed 3 bases and J shed 8 bases, with 12 bases lying between them. The CDR3 DNA is TGCAGTGCTAGGGGGGGTTGGGGTACGCAGTATTTT. It translates to CSARGGWGTQYF.

This clonotype appeared many times. The chain links TRBV12-2 to TRBJ1-4. TRBV12-2 is a pseudogene. This CDR3 region has 11 residues. DNA for the CDR3: TGTGCAAGTCGCTCCGGCCAAAAACTGTTTTTT. Its protein is CASRSGQKLFF.

This clonotype has ten or more counts. The rearrangement uses TRBV5-1 and TRBJ1-6; 10 bases are shared with TRBD1. The J segment lost 7 bases and the V segment lost 4 bases, leaving 8 bases of the junction unmatched. Germline CDR1 and CDR2: SGHRS and YFSETQ. There are 16 residues in the CDR3. The DNA for the CDR3 is TGCGCCAGCAGCCGGGACAGGGGCGAGGGGAATTCACCCCTCCACTTT. Encoded protein: CASSRDRGEGNSPLHF.

This clonotype has a count of ten or more. The V call is TRBV30, the J call TRBJ2-7, with D unclear. Germline V gene sequence: CDR1 GTSNPN, CDR2 SVGIG (reference sequence). The CDR3 extends over 14 amino acids. Trimming took 1 base from V and 5 from J, leaving 15 bases between them. The CDR3 protein is CAWSGGIGRDEQYF. The DNA of the CDR3 is TGTGCCTGGAGTGGAGGAATAGGCCGGGACGAGCAGTACTTC.

This clonotype was counted ten times or more. The V and J genes are TRBV20-1 and TRBJ1-1; D is unresolved. The length of the CDR3 is 14 residues. V was trimmed by 0 bases and J by 2 bases, leaving 10 bases between them. CDR1 is DFQATT and CDR2 is SNEGSKA in the germline V gene (reference sequence). The CDR3 here is CSARDPQDNTEAFF. In DNA, the CDR3 is TGCAGTGCTAGAGATCCCCAGGACAACACTGAAGCTTTCTTT.

This clonotype was detected only a few times. V is TRBV9 and J is TRBJ2-2, with D uncertain. Germline lookup yields CDR1 SGDLS and CDR2 YYNGEE. This CDR3 has 12 residues. V lost 0 bases and J lost 7, with 4 bases in between. CDR3 bases: TGTGCCAGCAGCGTAGCGATCGGGGAGCTGTTTTTT. It codes for CASSVAIGELFF.

This clonotype appeared many times. Because it lacks the conserved phenylalanine or tryptophan at the end, this CDR3 is likely a read error. J is TRBJ2-3 and V is TRBV20-1; 11 positions agree with TRBD2. V lost 3 bases, J lost 2 bases, and 4 bases stayed unmatched. The germline V gene encodes CDR1 DFQATT and CDR2 SNEGSKA (reference sequence). CDR3 length equals 15 residues. The CDR3: CSARKTSGTTDTQYL. The CDR3 nucleotides read TGCAGTGCTAGGAAGACTAGCGGGACCACAGATACGCAGTATCTT.

The J gene is TRBJ2-1, the V gene TRBV29-1; D remains ambiguous. The CDR3 sequence is 10 residues long. V lost 7 bases and J lost 7, with 8 bases in between. Germline-derived CDR1 and CDR2 are SQVTM and ANQGSEA. CDR3 residues: CSGAWNEQFF. The CDR3 DNA follows: TGCAGCGGGGCATGGAATGAGCAGTTCTTC.

The gene calls are TRBV6-5 and TRBJ2-1, with TRBD2 identical over 9 bases. Per germline, CDR1 MNHEY and CDR2 SVGAGI. V gave up 4 bases and J gave up 4 bases; unmatched junction bases: 8. CDR3 size: 16 residues. In DNA form, the CDR3 reads TGTGCCAGCAGTTCCTCACGGCGGGAGGGGTACAATGAGCAGTTCTTC. Translated, it gives CASSSSRREGYNEQFF.

At least ten counts were recorded for this clonotype. The chain employs TRBV10-1 and TRBJ1-2; D is unresolved. The CDR3 length is 13 residues. The germline CDR1 and CDR2 sequences are WNHNN and SYGVQD (reference sequence). V lost 2 bases to trimming and J lost 0 bases, with 4 bases between them. CDR3 coding DNA: TGCGCCAGCAGTGAGGCAGCTAACTATGGCTACACCTTC. Protein sequence: CASSEAANYGYTF.